A single sample gave rise to the 9 T cell receptor beta chains below, sequenced in a study of vaccination effects on CD4 cells after COVID-19. Using immunoSEQ multiplex PCR, the repertoire was profiled, and TCRdb retains in-frame clones only, with some absent. The profile shows tens of thousands of clones, roughly four fifths of them singletons. The antigens of these receptors remain unknown. Culturing for more than eight days preceded CD4+ T cell isolation. Sequences were derived from CD4+ T cells from PBMCs cultured without peptide, sampled before COVID-19 vaccination. Receptors were obtained from a human donor who received a COVID-19 vaccine.

The table lists this clone with a few counts. The rearrangement joins TRBV10-1 to TRBJ2-1; D gene uncertain. Trimming took off 6 bases at V and 0 bases at J, with 6 bases between the two ends. CDR3 length: 13 residues. Germline-derived CDR1 and CDR2 are WNHNN and SYGVQD (reference sequence). CDR3 nucleotides: TGCGCCAGCAGGGGGTTCTCCTACAATGAGCAGTTCTTC. It is translated as CASRGFSYNEQFF.

The gene calls are TRBV10-3 and TRBJ2-5; TRBD2 is a possible D gene (6 bases). The CDR3 totals 12 residues. Trimming cost V 5 bases and J 10 bases, with 14 bases left between them. CDR1 is ENHRY, CDR2 SYGVKD, per germline. The CDR3 nucleotides read TGTGCCATCAGTTCCACTGGGGGGTTCCAGTACTTC. As protein: CAISSTGGFQYF.

This chain connects TRBV12-3 or TRBV12-4 to TRBJ1-6; D remains unclear. The length of the CDR3 is 12 residues. The ends were cut back, 5 bases at V and 6 bases at J, with 5 bases in the middle. For the CDR3, the DNA is TGTGCCAGCAGTCGACTTAATTCACCCCTCCACTTT. It translates to CASSRLNSPLHF.

The V and J genes are TRBV19 and TRBJ1-4; D gene unclear. Looked up from germline, CDR1 is LNHDA and CDR2 is SQIVND (reference sequence). Between the trimmed V and J ends, which lost 5 bases and 7 bases, there was a span of 8 bases. CDR3 length equals 12 residues. CDR3 amino acids: CASSPRAEKLFF. In nucleotides, the CDR3 is TGTGCCAGTAGTCCCCGTGCTGAAAAACTGTTTTTT.

The chain recombines TRBV18 with TRBJ2-2; D not resolved. In germline, CDR1 is KGHSH, CDR2 LQKENI. Trimming stripped 4 bases from V and 4 bases from J, with 13 bases between. The CDR3 is 15 residues long. CDR3 coding DNA: TGTGCCAGCTCACTTCGAGGCATCAGCACCGGGGAGCTGTTTTTT. Its translation: CASSLRGISTGELFF.

The chain carries TRBV21-1 and TRBJ1-2. TRBV21-1 is shown as a pseudogene. The CDR3 spans 15 residues. CDR3 DNA sequence: TGTGCCAGCAGCAAAAGGGAGGGCCCAGCCTATGGCTACACCTTC. Protein sequence: CASSKREGPAYGYTF.

The J gene is TRBJ2-5, the V gene TRBV30; D might be TRBD1 (5 bases). The germline CDR1 and CDR2 sequences are GTSNPN and SVGIG (reference sequence). The V and J ends lost 2 bases and 5 bases respectively, with 12 bases between them. The CDR3 contains 13 residues. The DNA for the CDR3 is TGTGCCTGGAGTTGGGGCCAGGGCGAGACCCAGTACTTC. Residues: CAWSWGQGETQYF.

This clone was counted a few times. This chain uses TRBV2 with TRBJ1-5; maybe TRBD1 (5 bases). In germline, CDR1 is SNHLY, CDR2 FYNNEI. This CDR3 is built from 14 residues. Trimming removed 8 bases at V and 0 bases at J, with 11 bases between. The CDR3 spells CASAFGGSNQPQHF. The CDR3 DNA reads TGTGCCAGCGCCTTCGGGGGTAGCAATCAGCCCCAGCATTTT.

The chain employs TRBV5-1 and TRBJ2-1; possibly TRBD2 for D (5 bases). This CDR3 is built from 16 residues. V was pared by 7 bases and J by 4 bases, with 21 bases between. Germline CDR1 reads SGHRS; CDR2 reads YFSETQ. In DNA, the CDR3 is TGCGCCAGCGGTCCGGCTCAGCGGCCAGATTACAATGAGCAGTTCTTC. Its translation: CASGPAQRPDYNEQFF.